Below, 5 T cell receptor beta chains from the same sample are listed, as sequenced in a study of technical replicates of blood from a few donors. Only in-frame clones appear in the TCRdb table, and some are missing; sequencing was by immunoSEQ multiplex PCR. The repertoire holds roughly 70,000 clones, with 93% as singletons. What was sequenced was T cells isolated from PBMCs. The receptors derive from a human donor in good health.

The rearrangement joins TRBV7-2 to TRBJ2-7; the D gene is possibly TRBD2 (6 bases). Trimming shortened V by 5 bases and J by 4 bases, and 15 bases separated the two germline ends. The germline V gene encodes CDR1 SGHTA and CDR2 FQGNSA. The CDR3 has 14 residues. CDR3 sequence: CASSGAGTLYEQYF. CDR3 sequence (DNA): TGTGCCAGCAGCGGGGCGGGAACCCTTTACGAGCAGTACTTC.

The gene calls are TRBV5-1 and TRBJ1-1; the D is unclear. CDR1 and CDR2 from the germline V gene are SGHRS and YFSETQ. Trimming pared 1 base from V and 0 bases from J, leaving 7 bases between. The CDR3 consists of 14 residues. The chain's CDR3 is CASSLNSLNTEAFF. CDR3 in DNA: TGCGCCAGCAGCTTGAACAGCCTGAACACTGAAGCTTTCTTT.

This sequence joins TRBV6-5 and TRBJ2-5, with 10 positions matching TRBD2. The germline V gene encodes CDR1 MNHEY and CDR2 SVGAGI. The junction had 6 bases not matched to a gene; V was cut back by 6 bases and J by 2 bases. This CDR3 contains 15 residues. Written as DNA, the CDR3 is TGTGCCAGCAGCCCTAGCGGGGGCGCGCAAGAGACCCAGTACTTC. Encoded protein: CASSPSGGAQETQYF.

The rearrangement links TRBV5-6 to TRBJ2-1; D gene ambiguous. The germline V and J ends were trimmed by 3 bases and 5 bases, with 9 bases remaining between them. Per the germline V gene, CDR1 is SGHDT and CDR2 is YYEEEE. The CDR3 is made up of 13 amino acids. This CDR3 is CASSSGLDNEQFF. The CDR3, as DNA: TGTGCCAGCAGCTCCGGCCTAGACAATGAGCAGTTCTTC.

The count of this clone is one. This chain joins TRBV28 and TRBJ2-7; 8 bases are shared with TRBD2. The CDR3 is made up of 16 amino acids. J was trimmed by 1 base and V by 3 bases; bases with no gene match: 8. CDR1 MDHEN and CDR2 SYDVKM come from the germline V gene. This CDR3 reads CASSFAPSGWSYEQYF. The CDR3 DNA reads TGTGCCAGCAGTTTTGCCCCTAGCGGGTGGTCCTACGAGCAGTACTTC.